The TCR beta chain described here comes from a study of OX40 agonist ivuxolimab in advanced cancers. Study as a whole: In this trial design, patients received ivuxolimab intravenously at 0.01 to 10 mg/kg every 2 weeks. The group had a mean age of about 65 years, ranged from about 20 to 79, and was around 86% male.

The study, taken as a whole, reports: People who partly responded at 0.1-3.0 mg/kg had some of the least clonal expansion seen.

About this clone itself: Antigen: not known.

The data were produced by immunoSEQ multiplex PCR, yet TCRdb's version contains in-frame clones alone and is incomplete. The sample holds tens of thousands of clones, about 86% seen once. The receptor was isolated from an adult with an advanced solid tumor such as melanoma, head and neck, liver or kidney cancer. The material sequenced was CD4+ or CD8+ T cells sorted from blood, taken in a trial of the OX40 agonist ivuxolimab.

Written as DNA, the CDR3 is TGTGCCAGCGGACCAACGAACACCGGGGAGCTGTTTTTT. Translation: CASGPTNTGELFF. The V call is TRBV9, the J call TRBJ2-2; D remains unclear. The CDR3 has 13 amino acids. V shed 7 bases and J shed 0 bases, with 7 bases lying between them. Germline CDR1 is SGDLS and CDR2 is YYNGEE.